This entry is about one TCR beta chain. Its specific antigen is unknown. No clone much larger than this one lies a single base away; base qualities are absent. What this sample's time point label stands for: baseline before oral tofacitinib. Peripheral blood and lesional scalp punch biopsies were obtained from patients with alopecia areata. PBMCs were isolated by density centrifugation and stained for CD3, CD4 and CD8, after which CD4+ and CD8+ T cells were sorted on a FACSAria. Library creation used the immunoSEQ multiplex PCR assay. RNA was extracted from all samples and reverse transcribed into cDNA as template for TCR sequencing. First-strand cDNA was synthesized with SuperScript III using a 2:1 mix of oligo-dT and random hexamers. A synthetic immune receptor repertoire was used to assess amplification bias, and residual bias was removed computationally. The authors processed their data as follows. After raw reads were preprocessed to remove errors, the CDR3 was defined following IMGT conventions as running from the conserved cysteine to phenylalanine. Clonality was calculated as 1 minus Shannon entropy normalized by log2 of the number of productive unique TCRs. CD4 or CD8 identity of scalp clones was inferred by cross-referencing scalp TCRbeta sequences with sorted blood CD4 and CD8 repertoires. TCRdb took this table from immuneACCESS and kept in-frame rearrangements with V and J called. Such tables lack part of the clones; where checked against another copy, unresolved V genes explain under half of the gap, and the rest is unexplained. Clone size and V and J calls were adopted from that table, with D and trimming inferred from the DNA. This sample holds 150,000 to 200,000 clones; 59% were observed only once. The ten largest clones take up 14% to 15% of the sample.

The data were taken from a study of CD8+ T cells in alopecia areata (dated by TCRdb to the late 2010s). Some background on the complete study: Treated patients were enrolled in an open-label pilot trial of oral tofacitinib at 5 to 10 mg twice daily for moderate-to-severe alopecia areata. Patients received tofacitinib for 6 to 18 months and were then followed off drug for 6 months to check for delayed response and recurrence. In both human patients and the C3H/HeJ mouse model, the study applied high-throughput TCRbeta sequencing to look at T cell clonal expansion in alopecia areata. Human TCRbeta sequencing covered scalp tissue and sorted CD4+ and CD8+ peripheral blood T cells from patchy and totalis/universalis alopecia areata patients and healthy controls. Biopsies were taken from tofacitinib-treated patients at baseline and again at 4 and 24 weeks into treatment, and several of those patients also had a later scalp biopsy. Scalp clonality was compared across normal scalp (n=4), patchy alopecia areata scalp (n=8), and alopecia totalis/universalis scalp (n=8). RNA came from the PAXgene miRNA kit for fixed scalp, the miRNeasy kit for PBMCs, and the RNeasy kit for mouse skin. Amplification of TCRbeta CDR3 regions was done by immunoSEQ multiplex PCR using 35 Vbeta forward primers and 13 Jbeta reverse primers. Study-level results and caveats: Shared TCR sequences between patients were less evident than in mice, which may be partly attributable to HLA diversity in the patient population. Higher clonality and more expanded CD8+ clones were observed in lesional scalp than in normal scalp, particularly in alopecia totalis/universalis, a finding suggestive of antigenic drive. Scalp TCR repertoire analysis is complicated because resident alphabeta T cells in normal human skin are also sequenced, whereas mouse skin is dominated by gammadelta T cells.

This TCR derives from a human donor with alopecia areata. The source was CD4+ T cells sorted from blood, collected at week 0.

The bases read TGTGCCAGCTCCTTGTTGGAGGCCGGGGAGCTGTTTTTT. Protein translation: CASSLLEAGELFF. In this chain, TRBV6-6 is recombined with TRBJ2-2; TRBD2 is possibly the D segment (5 matching bases). The CDR3 measures 13 amino acids from cysteine to phenylalanine. CDR3 DNA only is kept here, 39 bases in frame from base 1. CDR1 and CDR2, per the germline V gene (reference sequence), are MNHNY and SVGAGI. V drops 8 bases and J drops 6 bases, leaving 13 bases in between.